One and the same sample provided the 26 T cell receptor beta chains below, sequenced in a study of a mutant IDH1 vaccine in newly diagnosed glioma. Assay used: immunoSEQ multiplex PCR; TCRdb lists only in-frame clones, some missing. The sample carries approximately 52,000 clones, about 80% recorded once. The time point is: baseline, week 1 (first vaccination visit). Treatment in this sample: pre-vaccination baseline after standard-of-care therapy. The sample in question was PBMCs, obtained from a glioma patient treated with radiotherapy, temozolomide or both. These receptors came from a woman in her forties with glioma.

This sequence joins TRBV29-1 and TRBJ2-6; tentatively, D is TRBD1 (6 bases). Germline V gene sequence: CDR1 SQVTM, CDR2 ANQGSEA. This CDR3 comprises 16 residues. Trimming left V 6 bases short and J 0 bases short, with 15 bases between. This CDR3 reads CSVRGRSNSGANVLTF. Here the CDR3 DNA reads TGCAGCGTCAGGGGACGGAGCAACTCTGGGGCCAACGTCCTGACTTTC.

J is TRBJ1-1 and V is TRBV7-9; D is undetermined. The CDR3 contains 12 residues. V lost 4 bases, J lost 4 bases, and 7 bases lay in between. Germline assignment: CDR1 SEHNR and CDR2 FQNEAQ (reference sequence). In nucleotides, the CDR3 is TGTGCCAGCAGCTCCATTTCCACTGAAGCTTTCTTT. It yields the protein CASSSISTEAFF.

J is TRBJ2-7 and V is TRBV6-1; tentatively, D is TRBD2 (5 bases). This CDR3 has 14 residues. The V gene's germline CDR1 is MNHNS and CDR2 SASEGT. V gave up 7 bases and J gave up 0 bases, with 13 bases separating them. The CDR3 loop is CASIYTGSSYEQYF. The CDR3 bases are TGTGCCAGCATTTACACTGGGAGCTCCTACGAGCAGTACTTC.

The rearrangement links TRBV5-6 to TRBJ2-3; possibly TRBD2 for D (6 bases). The V end was cut by 1 base, the J end by 4 bases, with 16 bases between. This CDR3 comprises 16 residues. The germline gives CDR1 SGHDT, CDR2 YYEEEE. CDR3 sequence: CASSLIGGWGADTQYF. CDR3 coding DNA: TGTGCCAGCAGCTTGATCGGGGGATGGGGTGCAGATACGCAGTATTTT.

This sequence joins TRBV30 and TRBJ2-5; D is undetermined. Trimming took off 0 bases at V and 5 bases at J, with 13 bases between the two ends. The CDR3 consists of 14 residues. Germline V gives CDR1 GTSNPN, CDR2 SVGIG (reference sequence). Written as DNA, the CDR3 is TGTGCCTGGAGTGTAACCCTTGCCGGGGAGACCCAGTACTTC. Translated: CAWSVTLAGETQYF.

The chain uses TRBV30 and TRBJ1-1; TRBD1 aligns across 8 bases. This CDR3 has 14 amino acids. Trimming cost V 3 bases and J 5 bases; bases outside gene matches: 8. Germline V gene sequence: CDR1 GTSNPN, CDR2 SVGIG (reference sequence). Here the CDR3 DNA reads TGTGCCTGGAGCGATCCAGGGGGCCGGACTGAAGCTTTCTTT. Residues: CAWSDPGGRTEAFF.

The gene calls are TRBV5-1 and TRBJ1-2; D gene uncertain. This CDR3 is built from 15 residues. Deletions cut 4 bases from V and 3 bases from J, with 16 bases between. Germline CDR1 SGHRS, CDR2 YFSETQ. The CDR3 bases are TGCGCCAGCAGCCCCACCCCGGGAGGAGACTATGGCTACACCTTC. Translating gives CASSPTPGGDYGYTF.

The chain couples TRBV7-2 to TRBJ1-6, with D tentatively TRBD1 (5 bases). V lost 5 bases, J lost 7 bases, and 12 bases lay in between. The CDR3 runs 14 residues. Germline V lookup: CDR1 SGHTA, CDR2 FQGNSA. The CDR3 DNA is TGTGCCAGCAGCCCGGGGACGGAGAATTCACCCCTCCACTTT. It specifies CASSPGTENSPLHF. Based on the CDR3 plus reference TRBV7-2 and TRBJ1-6, the full variable domain is GAGVSQSPSNKVTEKGKDVELRCDPISGHTALYWYRQSLGQGLEFLIYFQGNSAPDKSGLPSDRFSAERTGGSVSTLTIQRTQQEDSAVYLCASSPGTENSPLHFGNGTRLTVT.

The DNA for the CDR3 is TGCAGCGTCCGGGACAGCAATAATTCACCCCTCCACTTT. Its protein is CSVRDSNNSPLHF. The chain employs TRBV29-1 and TRBJ1-6; 7 bases are a match to TRBD1. The V and J ends lost 6 bases and 5 bases, in that order; junction bases with no gene match: 4. The CDR3 spans 13 residues. Germline V gives CDR1 SQVTM, CDR2 ANQGSEA.

The gene calls are TRBV14 and TRBJ2-7, with unresolved D. Germline loops: CDR1 SGHDN, CDR2 FVKESK. The CDR3 consists of 17 residues. The V end was cut by 4 bases, the J end by 0 bases, with 19 bases between. The CDR3 region is CASSPLRRVRGSYEQYF. CDR3 nucleotides: TGTGCCAGCAGCCCTCTCAGGCGAGTGCGCGGCTCCTACGAGCAGTACTTC.

The chain joins TRBV5-1 to TRBJ2-7; 12 bases are a match to TRBD1. This CDR3 is 14 amino acids long. Germline values: CDR1 SGHRS, CDR2 YFSETQ. V shed 3 bases and J 6 bases; nucleotides not matched to a gene: 4. CDR3 region: CASSWDRGPVEQYF. For the CDR3, the DNA is TGCGCCAGCAGCTGGGACAGGGGGCCAGTCGAGCAGTACTTC.

The chain recombines TRBV7-6 with TRBJ1-6, with a weak D call TRBD1 (5 bases). Trimming stripped 1 base from V and 6 bases from J, with 10 bases between. CDR1 and CDR2 from the germline V gene are SGHVS and FNYEAQ. The CDR3 is made up of 15 amino acids. In DNA, the CDR3 is TGTGCCAGCAGCTTAGGGACAAATAGTAATTCACCCCTCCACTTT. Encoded protein: CASSLGTNSNSPLHF.

The chain couples TRBV14 to TRBJ2-1, with D perhaps assigned TRBD1 or TRBD2 (6 bases each). Germline V gives CDR1 SGHDN, CDR2 FVKESK. V lost 4 bases to trimming and J lost 6 bases, with 16 bases between them. This CDR3 is 15 amino acids long. CDR3 bases: TGTGCCAGCAGCCTAGCTGGAGGGGGAGGCAATGAGCAGTTCTTC. Translation gives CASSLAGGGGNEQFF.

This clone was found a few times. The chain combines TRBV5-1 with TRBJ1-1, with 7 bases that match TRBD1. CDR1 and CDR2 from the germline V gene are SGHRS and YFSETQ. CDR3 length: 16 amino acids. Unmatched junction bases numbered 14, after V lost 4 bases and J lost 5 bases. This CDR3 is CASSRGINRGLTEAFF. Here the CDR3 DNA reads TGCGCCAGCAGCAGGGGGATCAACAGGGGTCTGACTGAAGCTTTCTTT.

This clone was seen more than once but under ten times. This chain joins TRBV19 and TRBJ2-1; D may be TRBD1 (7 bases). The CDR3 runs 18 residues. Between the trimmed V and J ends, which lost 3 bases and 6 bases, there was a span of 24 bases. Germline CDR1 LNHDA, CDR2 SQIVND (reference sequence). For the CDR3, the DNA is TGTGCCAGTAGTATTGAGCTAGGGGGCTATCGGGGGTTCAATGAGCAGTTCTTC. Its protein is CASSIELGGYRGFNEQFF. The variable domain in full, completed from reference TRBV19 and TRBJ2-1, reads DGGITQSPKYLFRKEGQNVTLSCEQNLNHDAMYWYRQDPGQGLRLIYYSQIVNDFQKGDIAEGYSVSREKKESFPLTVTSAQKNPTAFYLCASSIELGGYRGFNEQFFGPGTRLTVL.

The rearrangement uses TRBV1 and TRBJ2-7; the table's D call, TRBD2, was not checked against the DNA. TRBV1 represents a pseudogene. The CDR3 loop spans 15 amino acids. The CDR3 loop is CTSSTPGTSGRLKYF. CDR3 in DNA: TGCACCAGCAGCACCCCCGGGACTAGCGGGAGACTAAAGTACTTC.

CDR3 nucleotides: TGTGCCGTGACAGGGGGCGCCTACGAGCAGTACTTC. This translates into CAVTGGAYEQYF. The V call is TRBV6-1, the J call TRBJ2-7; 10 bases map to TRBD1. The CDR3 is 12 amino acids. The germline V gene encodes CDR1 MNHNS and CDR2 SASEGT. Germline trimming cut 11 bases from V and 2 bases from J; bases unmatched to any gene: 3.

The chain links TRBV19 to TRBJ2-1; 9 nucleotides match TRBD2. Germline V lookup: CDR1 LNHDA, CDR2 SQIVND (reference sequence). The CDR3 contains 18 residues. V lost 2 bases and J lost 8; bases outside the gene matches: 16. The CDR3 sequence is CASSIIQRGSGGNDEQFF. DNA for the CDR3: TGTGCCAGTAGTATAATCCAAAGGGGGAGCGGGGGGAATGATGAGCAGTTCTTC.

This chain joins TRBV7-2 and TRBJ1-1, with D uncertain. Trimming left V 1 base short and J 7 bases short, with 10 bases between. CDR1 is SGHTA and CDR2 is FQGNSA in the germline V gene. This CDR3 region has 13 residues. CDR3 protein: CASSLDRTLEAFF. CDR3 coding DNA: TGTGCCAGCAGCTTAGATAGGACCCTTGAAGCTTTCTTT.

V gene TRBV7-2 combines with J gene TRBJ2-2; D is possibly TRBD1 (6 bases). The CDR3 spans 17 residues. Germline values: CDR1 SGHTA, CDR2 FQGNSA. Trimming took 5 bases from V and 1 from J, leaving 17 bases between them. The CDR3 DNA reads as TGTGCCAGCAGCACCCACCCCGGGACACTGAACACCGGGGAGCTGTTTTTT. Translation gives CASSTHPGTLNTGELFF.

The chain joins TRBV29-1 to TRBJ1-1; D not resolved. Between the trimmed V and J ends, which lost 6 bases and 1 base, there was a span of 12 bases. Germline V CDR1 and CDR2: SQVTM, ANQGSEA. The CDR3 contains 13 residues. This chain's CDR3 is CSVAHNSNTEAFF. The CDR3 nucleotides are TGCAGCGTGGCGCACAACTCGAACACTGAAGCTTTCTTT.

This chain connects TRBV9 to TRBJ1-2; 7 bases are a match to TRBD1. V gave up 0 bases and J gave up 5 bases; unmatched junction bases: 4. The CDR3 extends over 14 amino acids. The germline V gene has CDR1 SGDLS and CDR2 YYNGEE. Written as DNA, the CDR3 is TGTGCCAGCAGCGTAGGGAGGGGGCAATATGGCTACACCTTC. It encodes CASSVGRGQYGYTF.

This clone was observed a handful of times. This chain connects TRBV29-1 to TRBJ1-1; D is unclear. Germline assignment: CDR1 SQVTM and CDR2 ANQGSEA. Trimming left V 6 bases short and J 11 bases short, with 13 bases between. CDR3 size: 10 residues. Here the CDR3 reads CSVGSTEAFF. The CDR3 DNA follows: TGCAGCGTCGGGTCAACAGAGGCTTTCTTT.

V is TRBV4-3 and J is TRBJ1-2; no definite D call. Germline lookup yields CDR1 LGHNA and CDR2 YSLEER. The V gene lost 0 bases and the J gene lost 4 bases, with 12 bases spanning the gap. This CDR3 has 15 residues. CDR3 amino acids: CASSQDLGSGYGYTF. The CDR3 bases are TGCGCCAGCAGCCAAGATCTGGGGTCAGGCTATGGCTACACCTTC.

This clone was observed a single time. V usage is TRBV15 and J usage is TRBJ2-3; possible D gene TRBD1, 5 bases. CDR1 is LNHNV, CDR2 YYDKDF, per germline (reference sequence). V lost 6 bases and J 4 bases, leaving 17 bases between the germline ends. The CDR3 extends over 15 amino acids. Here the CDR3 reads CATSRGPRGADTQYF. The CDR3 DNA reads TGTGCCACCAGTAGGGGCCCTAGGGGTGCAGATACGCAGTATTTT.

V and J are TRBV4-2 and TRBJ2-3, with TRBD2 identical over 7 bases. The CDR3 totals 15 residues. Germline values: CDR1 LGHNA, CDR2 YNFKEQ. The J segment lost 4 bases and the V segment lost 8 bases, leaving 12 bases of the junction unmatched. The CDR3: CASRLTSNGADTQYF. For the CDR3, the DNA is TGTGCCAGCCGCTTGACTAGCAATGGGGCAGATACGCAGTATTTT.